This entry lists 13 T cell receptor beta chains sequenced from one sample in a study of identical twins. TCRdb passed the 5' RACE reads through MiXCR, listing each CDR3 protein once. The top ten clones hold more than 0.75% of a sample with about 660,000 distinct CDR3 sequences, approximately 9% of them seen once. The same sample was also studied in work on yellow fever vaccine responses in identical twins.

The sample consisted of PBMCs. The receptors shown here come from a woman between 18 and 29 years old in good health.

A few counts support this clonotype. This sequence joins TRBV7-2 and TRBJ2-1; D may be TRBD2 (5 bases). The V end lost 5 bases, the J end lost 8 bases, and 13 bases lay between the germline ends. The CDR3 spans 13 residues. The germline CDR1 and CDR2 sequences are SGHTA and FQGNSA. The CDR3 sequence is CASSPGLGDEQFF. The CDR3 DNA reads as TGTGCCAGCAGCCCCGGACTGGGTGATGAGCAGTTCTTC.

The V and J genes are TRBV15 and TRBJ2-1, with D perhaps matching TRBD1 or TRBD2 (5 bases each). The CDR3 spans 17 residues. Germline V gene sequence: CDR1 LNHNV, CDR2 YYDKDF (reference sequence). Deletions cut 0 bases from V and 0 bases from J, with 12 bases between. CDR3 sequence reads: CATSRELGRGSYNEQFF. Here the CDR3 DNA reads TGTGCCACCAGCAGAGAGTTGGGACGGGGCTCCTACAATGAGCAGTTCTTC. Complete variable domain (other parts from reference TRBV15 and TRBJ2-1): DAMVIQNPRYQVTQFGKPVTLSCSQTLNHNVMYWYQQKSSQAPKLLFHYYDKDFNNEADTPDNFQSRRPNTSFCFLDIRSPGLGDTAMYLCATSRELGRGSYNEQFFGPGTRLTVL.

Many counts were recorded for this clonotype. The chain recombines TRBV27 with TRBJ2-3; perhaps D is TRBD1 or TRBD2 (6 bases each). This CDR3 region has 13 residues. Trimming took 3 bases from V and 6 from J, leaving 10 bases between them. Germline CDR1 MNHEY, CDR2 SMNVEV (reference sequence). The CDR3 is CASSFGGRDTQYF. The CDR3 nucleotides read TGTGCCAGCAGTTTTGGGGGGCGTGATACGCAGTATTTT.

This clonotype was observed a handful of times. This chain uses TRBV2 with TRBJ2-2, with D uncertain. V lost 4 bases to trimming and J lost 1 base, with 10 bases between them. The CDR3 sequence is 15 residues long. Germline V lookup: CDR1 SNHLY, CDR2 FYNNEI. This chain's CDR3 is CASSVIGRNTGELFF. For the CDR3, the DNA is TGTGCCAGCAGTGTAATCGGACGGAACACCGGGGAGCTGTTTTTT. The full variable domain, completed using reference TRBV2 and TRBJ2-2, is EPEVTQTPSHQVTQMGQEVILRCVPISNHLYFYWYRQILGQKVEFLVSFYNNEISEKSEIFDDQFSVERPDGSNFTLKIRSTKLEDSAMYFCASSVIGRNTGELFFGEGSRLTVL.

This sequence joins TRBV29-1 and TRBJ2-5; TRBD1 matches 7 bases. Trimming removed 8 bases from V and 2 bases from J; junction bases left unmatched: 5. The V gene's germline CDR1 is SQVTM and CDR2 ANQGSEA. The CDR3 runs to 12 residues. CDR3 DNA sequence: TGCAGCTCGGGACAGCCACAAGAGACCCAGTACTTC. Translating gives CSSGQPQETQYF.

This rearrangement joins TRBV27 to TRBJ2-7; D is undetermined. Germline loops: CDR1 MNHEY, CDR2 SMNVEV (reference sequence). The CDR3 is 13 residues long. Trimming took 2 bases from V and 7 from J, leaving 12 bases between them. CDR3 amino acids: CASSLRTSGEQYF. In DNA, the CDR3 is TGTGCCAGCAGTTTACGGACCTCTGGGGAGCAGTACTTC.

This clonotype came up a few times. V usage is TRBV29-1 and J usage is TRBJ1-1; no firm D call. The CDR3 consists of 13 residues. Germline CDR1 is SQVTM and CDR2 is ANQGSEA. V lost 5 bases, J lost 1 base, and 11 bases lay in between. In nucleotides, the CDR3 is TGCAGCGTTAGGAAACGGAGGAACACTGAAGCTTTCTTT. It translates to CSVRKRRNTEAFF.

J is TRBJ2-3 and V is TRBV6-6, with 8 positions matching TRBD1. The CDR3 is 13 amino acids. The germline V gene encodes CDR1 MNHNY and CDR2 SVGAGI (reference sequence). Trimming at V came to 10 bases and at J to 6 bases, leaving 9 bases not matched to a gene. CDR3 in DNA: TGTGCCATTGCGGACAGGGTAGCGGATACGCAGTATTTT. Its translation is CAIADRVADTQYF.

This chain joins TRBV7-2 and TRBJ2-1; 9 nucleotides agree with TRBD2. J was trimmed by 7 bases and V by 1 base; bases with no gene match: 11. Germline CDR1 is SGHTA and CDR2 is FQGNSA. The CDR3 spans 17 residues. The CDR3 DNA follows: TGTGCCAGCAGCTTAGTTTCTCTAGCGGGATCCGGGAATGAGCAGTTCTTC. It encodes CASSLVSLAGSGNEQFF.

This clonotype came up many times. The chain links TRBV4-3 to TRBJ2-6; D not certain. Germline assignment: CDR1 LGHNA and CDR2 YSLEER. The CDR3 runs to 15 residues. V was cut by 4 bases and J by 0 bases, with 7 bases left in between. For the CDR3, the DNA is TGCGCCAGCAGCCCCGTACTCTCTGGGGCCAACGTCCTGACTTTC. Encoded protein: CASSPVLSGANVLTF.

There are many counts of this clonotype. J is TRBJ2-3 and V is TRBV5-1; no definite D call. The CDR3 is 16 residues long. CDR1 is SGHRS and CDR2 is YFSETQ in the germline V gene. Trimming stripped 3 bases from V and 3 bases from J, with 17 bases between. The CDR3 sequence is CASSSLRTLGTDTQYF. The DNA of the CDR3 is TGCGCCAGCAGCTCACTTCGTACCCTGGGGACAGATACGCAGTATTTT.

This clonotype has ten or more counts. J is TRBJ2-7 and V is TRBV24-1, with D unclear. The CDR3 is 14 amino acids. Germline V gene lookup returns CDR1 KGHDR and CDR2 SFDVKD. V was clipped by 10 bases and J by 5 bases, with 20 bases between them. The CDR3 reads CATGWAWQDDEQYF. CDR3 bases: TGTGCCACGGGATGGGCTTGGCAGGACGACGAGCAGTACTTC.

The sample holds a few counts of this clonotype. The chain uses TRBV10-3 and TRBJ2-1, with TRBD2 identical over 9 bases. J gave up 7 bases and V 0 bases, and 4 bases lay outside the gene matches. The CDR3 is 15 amino acids. Germline V gives CDR1 ENHRY, CDR2 SYGVKD. The CDR3 nucleotides are TGTGCCATCAGTGAGTCGGCGGGGGGGCAGAATGAGCAGTTCTTC. It encodes CAISESAGGQNEQFF.